This T cell receptor (beta chain) was identified in a study of cytomegalovirus exposure and HLA in healthy donors. Points from the study as a whole: Per a prior analysis, the majority of TCR beta V segments were productive roughly 90% or roughly 30% of the time.

The primer mix had 60 Vbeta and 13 Jbeta primers. Clones were read by immunoSEQ multiplex PCR, and TCRdb kept only the in-frame ones, dropping some. The sample includes approximately 89,000 clones, over 65% of them seen just once. Germline V gene sequence: CDR1 SGHVS, CDR2 FQNEAQ. Trimming shortened V by 5 bases and J by 4 bases, and 8 bases separated the two germline ends. The CDR3 has 12 amino acids. A remark on this clone: Its antigen is currently unknown.

This sequence joins TRBV7-8 and TRBJ1-2; no reliable D call. The specimen sequenced was PBMCs. The sequence derives from a human donor in good health. The CDR3 sequence: CASSTTPYGYTF. For the CDR3, the DNA is TGTGCCAGCAGCACAACCCCCTATGGCTACACCTTC.